This T cell receptor (beta chain) stems from a study of T-cell reconstitution after alpha-beta-depleted transplantation in children (TCRdb year 2016). About the full investigation: T-cell immune reconstitution after TCRalphabeta/CD19-depleted allogeneic hematopoietic cell transplantation in children was quantitatively tracked in the study by means of TCR repertoire profiling. Here is what the overall study found, with its caveats: The high TCRbeta diversity at day 60 in some patients was ascribed to recipient T cells and intrathymic progenitors that had survived conditioning. Apparently early alphabetaT-cell count recovery about two months after transplant reportedly relied on only several hundred rapidly expanded clones derived from non-depleted graft cells. Hyperexpanded clone frequencies declined over subsequent months; after one year, T-cell counts and TCRbeta diversity were mostly attributed to newly produced T cells.

The treatment or condition label, as the study defines it: allogeneic hematopoietic cell transplantation with graft depleted of TCRalphabeta T cells and CD19 B cells. Transplant recipients were children who received TCRalphabeta/CD19-depleted allogeneic hematopoietic cell grafts. Library method: PCR. For sequencing, an Illumina HiSeq 2500 was employed. TCR libraries were prepared with molecular barcoding, using unique molecular identifiers to normalize TCRbeta repertoire quantification. TCRdb ran its own pipeline on the public reads, namely fastp trimming at Q25 and MiXCR clone calling, and kept in-frame beta chains. CDR3 protein sequences are deduplicated, and each keeps its most common genes and DNA. Across this sample there are 700,000 or so distinct CDR3 sequences, with around 14% seen only once. The ten largest make up 0.79% of the sample. This clonotype was seen ten or more times. Its antigen remains unidentified. No much larger clonotype is one base removed from it; base qualities were not supplied.

The sequences come from PBMCs, collected before TCRalphabeta/CD19-depleted stem cell transplant. The TCR originated in a girl under 10 years old with congenital amegakaryocytic thrombocytopenia, due to receive a stem cell transplant.

The nucleotides are TGTGCCAGCAGTCCGGGGAGGGGGCGCGTAGAGCAGTACTTC. It specifies CASSPGRGRVEQYF. The sequence links TRBV12-3 or TRBV12-4 to TRBJ2-7; the D gene is perhaps TRBD1 or TRBD2, each of them matching over 7 bases. V drops 5 bases and J drops 7 bases, leaving 18 bases in between. From the cysteine through the phenylalanine, the CDR3 covers 14 amino acids. Only the CDR3 DNA stays, 42 bases, in frame from base 1.